These 13 T cell receptor beta chains were sequenced from one sample in a study of blood T cells in healthy people across ages. Primed by a sample-barcoded 5' primer and a J-beta primer mix, a second PCR proceeded for 7 to 11 cycles. TCRdb reprocessed the 5' RACE reads via MiXCR and lists one record per CDR3 protein. The sample gives some 1.5 million distinct CDR3 sequences, approximately 39% of which show up once; about 4% is in the top ten. What was sequenced was blood. All receptors derive from a woman between 18 and 29 years old in good health.

A few counts support this clonotype. The chain has TRBV20-1 and TRBJ2-5, with 8 bases that match TRBD1. The end of the DNA aligns better with TRBJ2-7, so the J call may be wrong. Germline V lookup: CDR1 DFQATT, CDR2 SNEGSKA (reference sequence). CDR3 length: 14 amino acids. CDR3 sequence (DNA): TGCAGTGCTAGGGGGCGCAGGGGGCCGTACGAGCAGTACTTC. Its translation: CSARGRRGPYEQYF.

This chain joins TRBV6-5 and TRBJ2-1, with a weak D call TRBD2 (7 bases). Trimming pared 0 bases from V and 6 bases from J, leaving 12 bases between. CDR1 is MNHEY and CDR2 is SVGAGI in the germline V gene. The CDR3 contains 15 residues. CDR3 sequence: CASSYSGGGGNEQFF. The CDR3 region has the DNA TGTGCCAGCAGTTACTCGGGGGGAGGGGGCAATGAGCAGTTCTTC.

CDR3 DNA: TGTGCCACCAGCCGACGGACTAGCGGGGCCTACAATGAGCAGTTCTTC. This gives the protein CATSRRTSGAYNEQFF. The V and J genes are TRBV15 and TRBJ2-1; TRBD2 matches at 12 bases. The CDR3 runs to 16 residues. The V segment lost 5 bases and the J segment 2 bases; nucleotides outside the gene matches: 4. Looked up from germline, CDR1 is LNHNV and CDR2 is YYDKDF (reference sequence).

As for this clonotype: An end of the junction does not agree with germline; a read error may underlie this. The chain couples TRBV27 to TRBJ2-2, with D uncertain. CDR3 size: 12 residues. Germline lookup yields CDR1 MNHEY and CDR2 SMNVEV (reference sequence). The CDR3 region is CTSSPRCGELFF. The CDR3 nucleotides are TGCACCAGCAGTCCCCGATGCGGGGAGCTGTTTTTT.

This rearrangement joins TRBV27 to TRBJ1-2; 10 bases agree with TRBD1. V lost 4 bases, J lost 4 bases, and 9 bases stayed unmatched. The germline CDR1 and CDR2 sequences are MNHEY and SMNVEV (reference sequence). The CDR3 consists of 16 residues. The CDR3 region has the DNA TGTGCCAGCAGTTCCTACCGGGACAGGGGACTCTATGGCTACACCTTC. Its protein product is CASSSYRDRGLYGYTF.

This clonotype came up a few times. The gene calls are TRBV20-1 and TRBJ1-2, with TRBD1 matching over 10 bases. CDR1 is DFQATT, CDR2 SNEGSKA, per germline (reference sequence). The junction had 20 bases not matched to a gene; V was cut back by 0 bases and J by 4 bases. The CDR3 contains 20 residues. CDR3 loop: CSARDNLALDRGRIGYGYTF. Written as DNA, the CDR3 is TGCAGTGCTAGAGATAATCTAGCACTGGACAGGGGGAGGATAGGCTATGGCTACACCTTC.

CDR3 loop: CSVEVSMGADTQYF. The CDR3, as DNA: TGCAGCGTTGAAGTCAGCATGGGGGCAGATACGCAGTATTTT. The chain combines TRBV29-1 with TRBJ2-3; D tentatively reads TRBD1 or TRBD2 (5 bases each). Trimming removed 1 base at V and 4 bases at J, with 12 bases between. This CDR3 spans 14 amino acids. CDR1 SQVTM and CDR2 ANQGSEA come from the germline V gene.

The table lists this clonotype with a few counts. This chain uses TRBV3-1 with TRBJ2-7; no clear D. The CDR3 loop spans 15 amino acids. Trimming took 1 base from V and 1 from J, leaving 11 bases between them. In germline, CDR1 is LGHDT, CDR2 YNNKEL (reference sequence). In DNA form, the CDR3 reads TGTGCCAGCAGCCAAGCGGCGCGATTGTCCTACGAGCAGTACTTC. Residues: CASSQAARLSYEQYF.

This chain uses TRBV20-1 with TRBJ2-5; possible D gene TRBD1, 5 bases. Looked up from germline, CDR1 is DFQATT and CDR2 is SNEGSKA (reference sequence). V was shortened by 3 bases and J by 1 base, with 18 bases between the two germline ends. The CDR3 contains 16 residues. This CDR3 reads CSARSSGAGIQETQYF. The CDR3 coding sequence is TGCAGTGCTAGGTCCTCCGGAGCAGGGATCCAAGAGACCCAGTACTTC.

This clonotype showed up just a few times. The chain links TRBV6-2 or TRBV6-3 to TRBJ1-5, with 9 bases aligning to TRBD1. The germline CDR1 and CDR2 sequences are MNHEY and SVGEGT. J lost 7 bases, V lost 2 bases, and 6 bases had no gene match. CDR3 size: 15 residues. CDR3 DNA sequence: TGTGCCAGCAGTTACGACAGGGGGGTGGACCAGCCCCAGCATTTT. Amino acid sequence: CASSYDRGVDQPQHF.

The rearrangement uses TRBV27 and TRBJ1-6, with 7 bases lining up with TRBD1. The CDR3 runs 15 residues. The trim removed 5 bases at V and 9 bases at J, leaving 10 bases unmatched. CDR1 and CDR2 from the germline V gene are MNHEY and SMNVEV (reference sequence). The CDR3 spells CASSVGQAPRSPLHF. Written as DNA, the CDR3 is TGTGCCAGCAGTGTTGGACAGGCTCCACGTTCACCCCTCCACTTT.

The chain has TRBV6-6 and TRBJ2-7, with no clear D. Matching the DNA end better, TRBJ2-5 makes the J call doubtful. The CDR3 sequence is 12 residues long. CDR1 is MNHNY and CDR2 is SVGAGI in the germline V gene (reference sequence). CDR3 sequence (DNA): TGTGCCAGCAGTTACTACTGGGAGACCCAGTACTTC. This codes for CASSYYWETQYF.

In this sample, this clonotype turned up a few times. V usage is TRBV13 and J usage is TRBJ2-7; D is ambiguous. The CDR3 is made up of 13 amino acids. CDR1 and CDR2 from the germline V gene are PRHDT and FYEKMQ (reference sequence). Trimming took 5 bases from V and 12 from J, leaving 20 bases between them. For the CDR3, the DNA is TGTGCCAGCAGCGTAAAAGGCCTCCCTCAGCCGTACTTC. It encodes CASSVKGLPQPYF.